The source of this T cell receptor beta chain is a study of naive and memory T cell subsets. Findings of the study overall: Over 90% of naive TCR sequences appeared only once, unlike memory subsets. Between naive and memory subsets, TCR abundance power law exponents differed.

V shed 5 bases, J shed 4 bases, and the junction held 10 bases outside the gene matches. There are 15 residues in the CDR3. Germline CDR1 reads MNHNY; CDR2 reads SVGAGI (reference sequence). This clonotype showed up just once. Its specificity is unknown. Two oligonucleotides, mixed equimolar, formed the beta constant-region primer covering TRBC1 and TRBC2. Four rounds of PCR amplified the ligated cDNA using nested alpha and beta constant-region primers plus SP2. TCRdb reanalysed the UMI-ligation and nested PCR reads using MiXCR and keeps one entry per CDR3 protein. The sample includes roughly 140,000 distinct CDR3 sequences, around 15% of them seen just once.

Sequenced material: naive CD4+ T cells from blood. The chain links TRBV6-6 to TRBJ1-1, with 7 bases aligning to TRBD1. This clonotype originated in a human donor in good health. CDR3 loop: CASSLNRGASTEAFF. The CDR3 nucleotides are TGTGCCAGCAGTCTCAACAGGGGAGCAAGCACTGAAGCTTTCTTT.